These 5 T cell receptor beta chains came from one sample sequenced in a study of shared clonotypes between healthy human individuals. Sequencing was performed with immunoSEQ multiplex PCR; in TCRdb, only in-frame clones are kept and a portion is missing. The data hold millions of clones, with approximately 94% observed a single time. The naive CD8 subset, CD45RO-negative cells positively selected for CCR7, excluded terminally differentiated effector memory CD45RA+ cells. Sequences were obtained from naive CD8+ T cells sorted from blood. These receptors all come from a man aged 18 to 30 in good health.

A single count supports this clone. The J gene is TRBJ2-1, the V gene TRBV10-3, with 7 bases fitting TRBD2. The J segment lost 0 bases and the V segment lost 4 bases, leaving 9 bases of the junction unmatched. Germline V gene data show CDR1 as ENHRY and CDR2 as SYGVKD. The CDR3 runs to 17 residues. CDR3 sequence: CAISGGREPSSYNEQFF. DNA of the CDR3: TGTGCCATCAGTGGCGGGCGGGAGCCGAGCTCCTACAATGAGCAGTTCTTC.

The chain is built from TRBV6-1 and TRBJ2-5; a weak D match, TRBD2 (5 bases). Germline lookup yields CDR1 MNHNS and CDR2 SASEGT. V lost 4 bases and J lost 1, with 16 bases in between. This CDR3 region has 16 residues. The CDR3 reads CASSGDPPGFQETQYF. CDR3 in DNA: TGTGCCAGCAGTGGAGACCCACCGGGGTTCCAAGAGACCCAGTACTTC.

J is TRBJ2-1 and V is TRBV29-1; 7 nucleotides agree with TRBD1. Germline V gene lookup returns CDR1 SQVTM and CDR2 ANQGSEA. CDR3 length: 13 residues. The V gene end was trimmed by 4 bases and the J gene end by 5 bases; junction bases not matched to a gene: 5. CDR3 in DNA: TGCAGCGTTGGTTGGACAGGAAACAATGAGCAGTTCTTC. Translated, it gives CSVGWTGNNEQFF.

This sequence joins TRBV19 and TRBJ1-3; D is unresolved. The ends were cut back, 5 bases at V and 0 bases at J, with 11 bases in the middle. Germline CDR1 is LNHDA and CDR2 is SQIVND (reference sequence). There are 15 residues in the CDR3. CDR3 sequence reads: CASSRGADSGNTIYF. Written as DNA, the CDR3 is TGTGCCAGTAGTCGTGGAGCCGACTCTGGAAACACCATATATTTT. Drawing the rest from reference TRBV19 and TRBJ1-3, the complete variable domain is DGGITQSPKYLFRKEGQNVTLSCEQNLNHDAMYWYRQDPGQGLRLIYYSQIVNDFQKGDIAEGYSVSREKKESFPLTVTSAQKNPTAFYLCASSRGADSGNTIYFGEGSWLTVV.

A remark on this clone: Given a much more abundant clone one base away, this may be a read error. This chain connects TRBV11-1 to TRBJ1-1; D uncertain. The CDR3 runs to 12 residues. The V end was cut by 3 bases, the J end by 3 bases, with 5 bases between. Germline values: CDR1 SGHAT, CDR2 FQDESV (reference sequence). The CDR3 protein is CASSFGYTEAFF. The CDR3 DNA is TGTGCCAGCAGCTTCGGGTACACTGAAGCTTTCTTT.